The table lists the clone carrying this T cell receptor beta chain with a count of one. The antigen is unknown. An end of the junction does not agree with germline; a read error may underlie this. Using a J-beta primer mix together with a sample-barcoded 5' primer, a second PCR was run for about 7 to 12 cycles. A single record per CDR3 protein comes from TCRdb applying MiXCR to the 5' RACE reads. This sample yields 1,500,000 or so distinct CDR3 sequences, of which approximately 59% are seen a single time; roughly 7% belongs to the top ten. Drawing of peripheral blood yielded 8.5 to 10 milliliters from each donor. The data belong to a study of blood T cells in healthy people across ages. Broader study findings: Among T cells, TCR beta diversity per million cells dropped roughly linearly as age rose.

Germline CDR1 is SGDLS and CDR2 is YYNGEE. The CDR3 is 15 amino acids. The chain combines TRBV9 with TRBJ2-4, with 11 bases fitting TRBD1. This clonotype was sampled from a man younger than 35 in good health. The sample comprised blood. In DNA form, the CDR3 reads TGTGCCAGCAGCCGTTTAGGGGACAGGGGGGTCATTGAGTACTTC. Its protein is CASSRLGDRGVIEYF.